A selection of T cell receptor beta chains follows, all from one sample in a study of cytomegalovirus exposure and HLA in healthy donors. Sequencing was performed with immunoSEQ multiplex PCR; in TCRdb, only in-frame clones are kept and a portion is missing. Of fewer than 250,000 clones in the sample, 70% to 85% were seen once. Sequencing used PBMCs. Receptors originate from a girl aged 2 to 9 in good health and CMV-seronegative. Each CDR3 is given with its conserved first and last residue. A D gene is named only where the DNA matches it firmly. The size of a clone is reported for some rows only, either as once, few or many, or as a class for expanded clones.

V: TRBV15
D: TRBD2
length: 19
size: .
J: TRBJ2-1
CDR3: CATSRPLSVETSAYNEQFF
DNA: TGTGCCACCAGCAGACCACTATCCGTTGAGACTAGCGCTTACAATGAGCAGTTCTTC

V: TRBV6-7
D: .
length: 13
size: few
J: TRBJ2-7
CDR3: CASSYNSNYEQYF
DNA: TGTGCCAGCAGTTACAACAGTAACTACGAGCAGTACTTC

V: TRBV27
D: .
length: 15
size: .
J: TRBJ1-5
CDR3: CASSYDSRVDQPQHF
DNA: TGTGCCAGCAGTTATGACTCGCGGGTCGATCAGCCCCAGCATTTT

V: TRBV27
D: .
length: 16
size: .
J: TRBJ2-7
CDR3: CASGKLGSRGTYEQYF
DNA: TGTGCCAGCGGCAAGCTCGGGTCTCGCGGCACCTACGAGCAGTACTTC

V: TRBV7-9
D: TRBD1
length: 14
size: .
J: TRBJ1-1
CDR3: CASSFRGKSTEAFF
DNA: TGTGCCAGCAGCTTCAGGGGGAAGAGCACTGAAGCTTTCTTT

V: TRBV12-5
D: .
length: 14
size: .
J: TRBJ1-2
CDR3: CASGFLGALYGYTF
DNA: TGTGCTAGTGGTTTCTTAGGGGCCCTCTATGGCTACACCTTC

V: TRBV25-1
D: .
length: 14
size: .
J: TRBJ1-5
CDR3: CASSDWGVGQPQHF
DNA: TGTGCCAGCAGTGATTGGGGCGTGGGTCAGCCCCAGCATTTT

V: TRBV5-1
D: .
length: 13
size: .
J: TRBJ1-6
CDR3: CASSSEGTSPLHF
DNA: TGCGCCAGCAGCTCGGAGGGTACGTCACCCCTCCACTTT

V: TRBV25-1
D: .
length: 14
size: .
J: TRBJ2-1
CDR3: CASSEGQGYNEQFF
DNA: TGTGCCAGCAGTGAAGGGCAGGGCTACAATGAGCAGTTCTTC

V: TRBV5-1
D: TRBD2
length: 13
size: .
J: TRBJ2-7
CDR3: CASSASSGYEQYF
DNA: TGCGCCAGCAGCGCCTCTAGCGGCTACGAGCAGTACTTC

V: TRBV5-1
D: .
length: 15
size: .
J: TRBJ1-6
CDR3: CASGIGQASNSPLHF
DNA: TGCGCCAGCGGTATAGGACAAGCCTCTAATTCACCCCTCCACTTT

V: TRBV20-1
D: .
length: 11
size: .
J: TRBJ1-4
CDR3: CSASREEKLFF
DNA: TGCAGTGCTAGCCGGGAGGAAAAACTGTTTTTT

V: TRBV27
D: .
length: 14
size: .
J: TRBJ1-4
CDR3: CASSLGRASEKLFF
DNA: TGTGCCAGCAGTTTGGGGAGGGCCAGTGAAAAACTGTTTTTT

V: TRBV28
D: TRBD1
length: 15
size: .
J: TRBJ1-2
CDR3: CASSLPRGTNYGYTF
DNA: TGTGCCAGCAGCCTCCCCAGGGGGACTAACTATGGCTACACCTTC

V: TRBV7-3
D: TRBD2
length: 16
size: .
J: TRBJ2-3
CDR3: CASSRGGQASTDTQYF
DNA: TGTGCCAGCAGCCGGGGAGGGCAGGCTAGCACAGATACGCAGTATTTT

V: TRBV6-5
D: TRBD1
length: 16
size: .
J: TRBJ2-2
CDR3: CASSYSGQGNTGELFF
DNA: TGTGCCAGCAGTTACTCGGGACAGGGGAACACCGGGGAGCTGTTTTTT

V: TRBV9
D: TRBD1
length: 15
size: .
J: TRBJ1-5
CDR3: CASSIDGDRREPQHF
DNA: TGTGCCAGCAGTATAGACGGGGACAGGAGGGAGCCCCAGCATTTT

V: TRBV27
D: TRBD1
length: 12
size: .
J: TRBJ1-2
CDR3: CASSAGQGSYTF
DNA: TGTGCCAGCAGTGCCGGACAGGGAAGCTACACCTTC

V: TRBV5-1
D: TRBD1
length: 15
size: .
J: TRBJ2-7
CDR3: CASRLQGASSYEQYF
DNA: TGCGCCAGCAGGTTACAGGGGGCGAGCTCCTACGAGCAGTACTTC

V: TRBV4-1
D: .
length: 14
size: .
J: TRBJ2-5
CDR3: CASSPDPGRETQYF
DNA: TGCGCCAGCAGCCCGGACCCGGGGAGAGAGACCCAGTACTTC

V: TRBV11-2
D: .
length: 17
size: .
J: TRBJ2-2
CDR3: CASSRQGLSANTGELFF
DNA: TGTGCCAGCAGCCGGCAGGGACTGTCAGCGAACACCGGGGAGCTGTTTTTT

V: TRBV7-9
D: .
length: 12
size: .
J: TRBJ2-3
CDR3: CASSPSTDTQYF
DNA: TGTGCCAGCAGCCCTAGCACAGATACGCAGTATTTT

V: TRBV9
D: .
length: 16
size: .
J: TRBJ1-2
CDR3: CASSPDVSPAGYGYTF
DNA: TGTGCCAGCAGCCCAGACGTGTCACCGGCGGGCTATGGCTACACCTTC

V: TRBV27
D: .
length: 12
size: .
J: TRBJ2-7
CDR3: CASKSFSYEQYF
DNA: TGTGCCAGCAAGAGTTTTTCCTACGAGCAGTACTTC

V: TRBV13
D: TRBD1
length: 16
size: .
J: TRBJ2-1
CDR3: CASSTQGQGPYNEQFF
DNA: TGTGCCAGCAGCACCCAGGGACAGGGCCCCTACAATGAGCAGTTCTTC

V: TRBV7-2
D: TRBD1
length: 14
size: .
J: TRBJ1-2
CDR3: CASSPWTGSYGYTF
DNA: TGTGCCAGCAGCCCTTGGACAGGTAGCTATGGCTACACCTTC

V: TRBV6-6
D: .
length: 15
size: once
J: TRBJ2-1
CDR3: CASSFEAGSYNEQFF
DNA: TGTGCCAGCAGCTTCGAAGCGGGTTCCTACAATGAGCAGTTCTTC

V: TRBV6-5
D: TRBD1
length: 15
size: .
J: TRBJ1-5
CDR3: CASRPGTGGYQPQHF
DNA: TGTGCCAGCAGACCCGGGACAGGGGGCTATCAGCCCCAGCATTTT

V: TRBV18
D: TRBD1
length: 17
size: .
J: TRBJ1-4
CDR3: CASSTGTGGSGNEKLFF
DNA: TGTGCCAGCTCAACGGGGACAGGGGGATCCGGAAATGAAAAACTGTTTTTT

V: TRBV10-3
D: .
length: 16
size: .
J: TRBJ1-6
CDR3: CAISEDRGSYNSPLHF
DNA: TGTGCCATCAGTGAGGACCGCGGCTCCTATAATTCACCCCTCCACTTT

V: TRBV7-9
D: .
length: 13
size: .
J: TRBJ1-1
CDR3: CASSLQSAGEAFF
DNA: TGTGCCAGCAGCTTACAGTCGGCGGGTGAAGCTTTCTTT

V: TRBV7-9
D: TRBD1
length: 15
size: .
J: TRBJ2-7
CDR3: CASSLATGAVREQYF
DNA: TGTGCCAGCAGCTTAGCGACAGGGGCGGTTAGGGAGCAGTACTTC

V: TRBV6-5
D: .
length: 15
size: .
J: TRBJ1-3
CDR3: CASSYSSNSGNTIYF
DNA: TGTGCCAGCAGTTACTCGTCCAACTCGGGAAACACCATATATTTT

V: TRBV4-1
D: .
length: 14
size: .
J: TRBJ1-1
CDR3: CASRQVGVLTEAFF
DNA: TGCGCCAGCAGGCAAGTAGGGGTTTTGACTGAAGCTTTCTTT

V: TRBV6-5
D: .
length: 13
size: .
J: TRBJ1-1
CDR3: CASTYGGNTEAFF
DNA: TGTGCCAGCACCTACGGGGGGAACACTGAAGCTTTCTTT

V: TRBV7-9
D: .
length: 12
size: .
J: TRBJ1-1
CDR3: CSSSLNNYEAFF
DNA: TGTTCCAGCAGCTTAAACAACTACGAAGCTTTCTTT

V: TRBV2
D: .
length: 16
size: .
J: TRBJ2-2
CDR3: CASNTRGRQNTGELFF
DNA: TGTGCCAGCAACACCCGAGGGAGGCAGAACACCGGGGAGCTGTTTTTT

V: TRBV7-2
D: .
length: 15
size: .
J: TRBJ2-7
CDR3: CASSLFRQVDYEQYF
DNA: TGTGCCAGCAGCTTATTTAGACAGGTAGACTACGAGCAGTACTTC

V: TRBV6-6
D: .
length: 13
size: .
J: TRBJ1-2
CDR3: CASSYSSGKSYTF
DNA: TGTGCCAGCAGTTACTCGAGCGGGAAAAGCTACACCTTC

V: TRBV6-5
D: TRBD1
length: 15
size: .
J: TRBJ2-7
CDR3: CASSHPATGTYEQYF
DNA: TGTGCCAGCAGCCACCCCGCGACAGGGACATACGAGCAGTACTTC

V: TRBV29-1
D: .
length: 12
size: once
J: TRBJ1-4
CDR3: CSGGATNEKLFF
DNA: TGCAGCGGGGGAGCAACTAATGAAAAACTGTTTTTT

V: TRBV5-1
D: TRBD2
length: 18
size: .
J: TRBJ2-3
CDR3: CASSDNGLAGGVTDTQYF
DNA: TGCGCCAGCAGCGATAACGGACTAGCGGGGGGTGTAACAGATACGCAGTATTTT

V: TRBV7-9
D: TRBD2
length: 16
size: .
J: TRBJ2-7
CDR3: CSSSLVSGRGSYEQYF
DNA: TGTTCCAGCAGCTTAGTAAGTGGGAGGGGCTCCTACGAGCAGTACTTC

V: TRBV7-6
D: TRBD1
length: 12
size: .
J: TRBJ2-5
CDR3: CASSLQGETQYF
DNA: TGTGCCAGCAGTTTACAGGGGGAGACCCAGTACTTC

V: TRBV11-2
D: TRBD1
length: 16
size: .
J: TRBJ1-4
CDR3: CASSLAGDSSNEKLFF
DNA: TGTGCCAGCAGCTTAGCCGGGGACAGCTCCAATGAAAAACTGTTTTTT

V: TRBV27
D: .
length: 15
size: .
J: TRBJ2-7
CDR3: CASSLAGRGPYEQYF
DNA: TGTGCCAGCAGTTTAGCCGGCAGGGGACCGTACGAGCAGTACTTC

V: TRBV19
D: .
length: 12
size: .
J: TRBJ1-5
CDR3: CASRDGVQPQHF
DNA: TGTGCCAGTAGGGACGGGGTTCAGCCCCAGCATTTT

V: TRBV6-5
D: TRBD1
length: 15
size: .
J: TRBJ2-1
CDR3: CASSRQASGGNEQFF
DNA: TGTGCCAGCAGCCGCCAAGCGTCAGGGGGCAATGAGCAGTTCTTC

V: TRBV10-2
D: .
length: 14
size: few
J: TRBJ2-5
CDR3: CASSPTSPEETQYF
DNA: TGCGCCAGCAGTCCGACTAGTCCCGAAGAGACCCAGTACTTC

V: TRBV27
D: TRBD1
length: 14
size: .
J: TRBJ2-1
CDR3: CASSLSAGGNEQFF
DNA: TGTGCCAGCAGTTTATCGGCAGGGGGCAATGAGCAGTTCTTC

V: TRBV2
D: .
length: 16
size: .
J: TRBJ2-4
CDR3: CASTEPQGLAKNIQYF
DNA: TGTGCCAGCACCGAACCCCAGGGACTAGCCAAAAACATTCAGTACTTC

V: TRBV5-1
D: TRBD2
length: 16
size: .
J: TRBJ2-3
CDR3: CASSSTGTSGLDTQYF
DNA: TGCGCCAGCAGCTCGACCGGGACTAGCGGCTTAGATACGCAGTATTTT

V: TRBV13
D: .
length: 14
size: .
J: TRBJ2-6
CDR3: CASSLQTGANVLTF
DNA: TGTGCCAGCAGCTTACAGACTGGGGCCAACGTCCTGACTTTC

V: TRBV5-6
D: .
length: 14
size: once
J: TRBJ2-1
CDR3: CASSLASSYNEQFF
DNA: TGTGCCAGCAGCTTGGCCAGCTCCTACAATGAGCAGTTCTTC

V: TRBV11-1
D: TRBD2
length: 15
size: .
J: TRBJ2-1
CDR3: CASSQLRVAGNEQFF
DNA: TGTGCCAGCAGCCAACTTAGAGTAGCGGGGAATGAGCAGTTCTTC

V: TRBV4-1
D: .
length: 16
size: .
J: TRBJ1-3
CDR3: CASSQGTDMGGNTIYF
DNA: TGCGCCAGCAGCCAAGGGACGGACATGGGAGGAAACACCATATATTTT